The sequence of this TCR beta chain was determined in a study of shared clonotypes between healthy human individuals. Only a few counts were recorded for this clone. Its antigen remains unknown. This same CDR3 is encoded by further DNA sequences in the sample. There are 11 residues in the CDR3. V lost 2 bases and J lost 6, with 1 base in between. The germline V gene has CDR1 MNHEY and CDR2 SMNVEV (reference sequence). The protocol was immunoSEQ multiplex PCR, while the TCRdb copy is restricted to in-frame clones and leaves out a portion. This table holds 2 million to 3 million clones, roughly 93% found once. There were only Caucasian adults among the donors, and all lived in Nashville, Tennessee. General study results and limits: It was the non-shared clonotypes that had lower generation probabilities than clonotypes shared by all four donors.

This clonotype was obtained from a man younger than 30 in good health. Some clones in this sample may be carry-over from other donors' samples. Source material: naive CD4+ T cells from PBMCs. As to subset: CD45RA+ positively selected. This chain uses TRBV27 with TRBJ2-2; D not certain. CDR3: CASSLAGELFF. The DNA for the CDR3 is TGTGCCAGCAGTTTAGCCGGGGAGCTGTTTTTT.